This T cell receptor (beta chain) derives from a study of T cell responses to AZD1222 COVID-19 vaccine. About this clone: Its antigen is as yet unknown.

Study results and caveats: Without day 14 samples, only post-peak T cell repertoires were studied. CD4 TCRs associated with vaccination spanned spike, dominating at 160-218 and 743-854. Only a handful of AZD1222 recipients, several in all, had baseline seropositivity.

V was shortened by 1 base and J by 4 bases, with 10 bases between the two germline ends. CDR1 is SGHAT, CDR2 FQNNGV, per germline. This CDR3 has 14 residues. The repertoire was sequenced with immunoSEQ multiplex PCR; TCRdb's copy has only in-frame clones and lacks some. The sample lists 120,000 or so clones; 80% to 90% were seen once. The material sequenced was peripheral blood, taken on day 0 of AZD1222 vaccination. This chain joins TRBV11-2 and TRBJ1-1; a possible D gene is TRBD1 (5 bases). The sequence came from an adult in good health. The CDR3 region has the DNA TGTGCCAGCAGCTTAGGGGGGGGTACCACTGAAGCTTTCTTT. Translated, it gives CASSLGGGTTEAFF.